The sequence of this TCR beta chain was determined in a study of T cell responses to AZD1222 COVID-19 vaccine. Whole-study results and caveats: Receipt of two AZD1222 doses was followed by a rise in Spike-specific TCR breadth and depth. Nearly half of spike-specific TCRs reportedly target variant regions that are unmutated in the B.1.351 and B.1.1.7 variants.

Notes on this clone: What it recognizes is unknown. The sample holds other DNA sequences that translate to the same CDR3.

This CDR3 contains 14 residues. The V segment lost 0 bases and the J segment 8 bases; nucleotides outside the gene matches: 5. CDR1 KGHDR and CDR2 SFDVKD come from the germline V gene. This table comes from immunoSEQ multiplex PCR, and its TCRdb copy is limited to in-frame clones, with some not included. The data show about 130,000 clones, roughly 92% seen once. The chain employs TRBV24-1 and TRBJ2-5; 7 positions agree with TRBD1. This TCR came from an adult who received the AZD1222 COVID-19 vaccine. The source material was peripheral blood, sampled 28 days after the second AZD1222 dose. The CDR3 DNA sequence: TGTGCCACCAGTGATTTGCGGGACAGAGAAACCCAGTACTTC. Translating gives CATSDLRDRETQYF.